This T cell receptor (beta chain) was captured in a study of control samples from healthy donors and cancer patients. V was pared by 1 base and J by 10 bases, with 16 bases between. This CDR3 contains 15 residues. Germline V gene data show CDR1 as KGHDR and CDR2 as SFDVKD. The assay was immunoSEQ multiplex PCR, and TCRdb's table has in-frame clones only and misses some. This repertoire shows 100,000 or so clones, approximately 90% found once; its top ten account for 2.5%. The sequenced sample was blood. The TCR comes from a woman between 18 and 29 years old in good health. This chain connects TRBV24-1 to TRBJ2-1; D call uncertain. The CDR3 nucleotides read TGTGCCACCAGTGATTTTGCGTCTGCTCTCGGGGAGCAGTTCTTC. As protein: CATSDFASALGEQFF.